These 18 T cell receptor beta chains were sequenced from one sample in a study of blood T cells in healthy people across ages. Combining a sample-barcoded 5' primer with a J-beta primer mix, a second PCR ran for about 6 to 11 cycles. Each CDR3 protein gets one entry after TCRdb re-called the 5' RACE reads with MiXCR. The sample yields under 700,000 distinct CDR3 sequences, 20% to 30% seen once. The data were also submitted as part of a second study, on T cells of mothers and their children.

Sequenced input: blood. These receptor sequences come from a boy younger than 18 in good health.

The sample holds a few counts of this clonotype. This sequence joins TRBV27 and TRBJ2-5; 10 bases map to TRBD1. The assigned J gene may be wrong: the sequence end matches TRBJ2-7 better. Germline V CDR1 and CDR2: MNHEY, SMNVEV (reference sequence). The CDR3 extends over 15 amino acids. CDR3 protein: CASSLGGQGNYEQYF. CDR3 DNA sequence: TGTGCCAGCAGTTTAGGGGGACAGGGGAACTACGAGCAGTACTTC.

The chain has TRBV2 and TRBJ2-5, with D possibly being TRBD2 (6 bases). The J call is in doubt because the DNA end fits TRBJ2-7 better. CDR1 is SNHLY and CDR2 is FYNNEI in the germline V gene. The CDR3 spans 15 residues. CDR3 amino acids: CASSVNVAVGYEQYF. In DNA, the CDR3 is TGTGCCAGCAGTGTTAATGTAGCGGTGGGCTACGAGCAGTACTTC.

CDR3 sequence: CASSGLIREYEQYF. The CDR3 coding sequence is TGTGCCAGCAGTGGCCTAATACGCGAATACGAGCAGTACTTC. The V and J genes are TRBV28 and TRBJ2-7; D not resolved. V lost 5 bases to trimming and J lost 4 bases, with 15 bases between them. The CDR3 has 14 residues. Per the germline V gene, CDR1 is MDHEN and CDR2 is SYDVKM.

As to this clonotype: A read error is possible here, since a much larger clone lies one base away. The CDR3 here is CASSQVGDYGYTF. The CDR3 nucleotides are TGCGCCAGCAGCCAAGTCGGGGACTATGGCTACACCTTC. The rearrangement uses TRBV4-3 and TRBJ1-2, with D unclear. This CDR3 has 13 residues. The germline CDR1 and CDR2 sequences are LGHNA and YSLEER. The V end was cut by 1 base, the J end by 3 bases, with 6 bases between.

The chain recombines TRBV7-2 with TRBJ2-3; a possible D gene is TRBD2 (5 bases). CDR1 SGHTA and CDR2 FQGNSA come from the germline V gene. Trimming took 1 base from V and 0 from J, leaving 11 bases between them. The CDR3 covers 16 residues. CDR3 sequence reads: CASSLVGSASTDTQYF. The CDR3 DNA reads TGTGCCAGCAGCTTAGTAGGGAGTGCTAGCACAGATACGCAGTATTTT.

This clonotype turned up a few times. This sequence joins TRBV9 and TRBJ2-3; D is possibly TRBD2 (7 bases). The CDR3 sequence is 13 residues long. Germline V gene data show CDR1 as SGDLS and CDR2 as YYNGEE. V was shortened by 3 bases and J by 10 bases, with 15 bases between the two germline ends. The CDR3 sequence is CASSEKGGTSQYF. Here the CDR3 DNA reads TGTGCCAGCAGCGAGAAGGGGGGGACTTCGCAGTATTTT. The full variable domain, completed using reference TRBV9 and TRBJ2-3, is DSGVTQTPKHLITATGQRVTLRCSPRSGDLSVYWYQQSLDQGLQFLIQYYNGEERAKGNILERFSAQQFPDLHSELNLSSLELGDSALYFCASSEKGGTSQYFGPGTRLTVL.

This chain connects TRBV18 to TRBJ2-5, with 7 nucleotides matching TRBD1. J gave up 4 bases and V 1 base, and 6 bases lay outside the gene matches. The CDR3 has 15 amino acids. The germline CDR1 and CDR2 sequences are KGHSH and LQKENI. CDR3 region: CASSPLRDSAETQYF. The CDR3 nucleotides are TGTGCCAGCTCACCACTACGGGACAGTGCAGAGACCCAGTACTTC.

The table lists this clonotype with a few counts. V gene TRBV9 combines with J gene TRBJ2-1; unclear D gene. The length of the CDR3 is 11 residues. Trimming cost V 3 bases and J 5 bases, with 3 bases left between them. Germline CDR1 SGDLS, CDR2 YYNGEE. The CDR3 DNA reads as TGTGCCAGCAGCGCCCACAATGAGCAGTTCTTC. It translates to CASSAHNEQFF. The full variable domain, in which reference TRBV9 and TRBJ2-1 provide the parts outside the CDR3, is DSGVTQTPKHLITATGQRVTLRCSPRSGDLSVYWYQQSLDQGLQFLIQYYNGEERAKGNILERFSAQQFPDLHSELNLSSLELGDSALYFCASSAHNEQFFGPGTRLTVL.

This clonotype has ten or more counts. The V gene is TRBV7-2, the J gene TRBJ2-3; 11 bases are shared with TRBD2. Germline values: CDR1 SGHTA, CDR2 FQGNSA. The CDR3 has 15 residues. V lost 0 bases to trimming and J lost 9 bases; unmatched junction nucleotides: 5. For the CDR3, the DNA is TGTGCCAGCAGCTTAGCTCTAGCGGGAGGTGGGACGCAGTATTTT. As protein: CASSLALAGGGTQYF.

The count of this clonotype is one. CDR3 coding DNA: TGTGCCAGCAGCTTATCGACTCGTGGAAACACCATATATTTT. Protein sequence: CASSLSTRGNTIYF. The chain combines TRBV7-9 with TRBJ1-3; no clear D. Germline assignment: CDR1 SEHNR and CDR2 FQNEAQ (reference sequence). Trimming took 2 bases from V and 3 from J, leaving 8 bases between them. This CDR3 is 14 amino acids long.

This clonotype showed up just a few times. This chain connects TRBV5-1 to TRBJ2-5, with unresolved D. With the DNA end fitting TRBJ2-1 better, the J assignment may be wrong. Per germline, CDR1 SGHRS and CDR2 YFSETQ. This CDR3 is 15 amino acids long. CDR3 protein: CASSLTANSNNEQFF. The CDR3 bases are TGCGCCAGCAGCTTGACAGCAAACTCAAACAATGAGCAGTTCTTC.

The chain recombines TRBV9 with TRBJ2-7; 9 nucleotides agree with TRBD2. Germline V CDR1 and CDR2: SGDLS, YYNGEE. This CDR3 spans 14 amino acids. J gave up 5 bases and V 3 bases, and 6 bases lay outside the gene matches. CDR3 DNA sequence: TGTGCCAGCAGCGGGGGACTAGCAGCCCACGAGCAGTACTTC. Its protein product is CASSGGLAAHEQYF.

This clonotype was seen a few times. The chain uses TRBV9 and TRBJ2-7, with 14 bases fitting TRBD2. The CDR3 has 16 amino acids. Germline CDR1 SGDLS, CDR2 YYNGEE. Trimming cost V 0 bases and J 5 bases; bases outside gene matches: 4. The chain's CDR3 is CASSVAGTSGSHEQYF. CDR3 bases: TGTGCCAGCAGCGTAGCCGGGACTAGCGGGAGCCACGAGCAGTACTTC.

V gene TRBV5-1 combines with J gene TRBJ2-5; TRBD2 agrees at 11 bases. The DNA end is more similar to TRBJ2-1, so the J call may be wrong. Per the germline V gene, CDR1 is SGHRS and CDR2 is YFSETQ. This CDR3 contains 16 residues. CDR3 amino acids: CASSLQGTSGRHEQFF. The CDR3 DNA is TGCGCCAGCAGCCTGCAAGGGACTAGCGGTAGACATGAGCAGTTCTTC.

This clonotype was detected many times. The CDR3 here is CASSEYGTTNEKLFF. CDR3 bases: TGTGCCAGCAGTGAGTACGGGACAACTAATGAAAAACTGTTTTTT. V and J are TRBV25-1 and TRBJ1-4; D not resolved. The V gene's germline CDR1 is MGHDK and CDR2 SYGVNS. Trimming took off 3 bases at V and 0 bases at J, with 8 bases between the two ends. The CDR3 spans 15 residues.

This clonotype was picked up a small number of times. The rearrangement joins TRBV4-3 to TRBJ2-3; 7 positions match TRBD2. CDR1 and CDR2 from the germline V gene are LGHNA and YSLEER. This CDR3 is built from 18 residues. J lost 1 base, V lost 0 bases, and 10 bases had no gene match. The CDR3 DNA follows: TGCGCCAGCAGCCAAGAACGAATGGCGGGAGACCGCACAGATACGCAGTATTTT. Protein sequence: CASSQERMAGDRTDTQYF.

This clonotype has only a few counts. This chain connects TRBV11-3 to TRBJ1-1; no clear D gene. CDR1 SGHNT and CDR2 YENEEA come from the germline V gene. V was shortened by 4 bases and J by 0 bases, with 12 bases between the two germline ends. CDR3 size: 15 residues. In DNA, the CDR3 is TGTGCCAGCAGCTCCTTGTATCACATGAACACTGAAGCTTTCTTT. It translates to CASSSLYHMNTEAFF.

The chain combines TRBV7-9 with TRBJ2-2, with D tentatively TRBD1 (6 bases). Between the trimmed V and J ends, which lost 2 bases and 3 bases, there was a span of 13 bases. CDR3 size: 16 residues. Germline values: CDR1 SEHNR, CDR2 FQNEAQ (reference sequence). Written as DNA, the CDR3 is TGTGCCAGCAGCTTACCCTACAGGGTTGACACCGGGGAGCTGTTTTTT. It is translated as CASSLPYRVDTGELFF.